This is a list of T cell receptor beta chains from one sample in a study of cytomegalovirus exposure and HLA in healthy donors. The repertoire was sequenced with immunoSEQ multiplex PCR; TCRdb's copy has only in-frame clones and lacks some. The repertoire holds about 160,000 clones, with around 89% as singletons. Sequencing was done on a sample of PBMCs. The receptor set was obtained from a man aged 18 to 29 in good health and CMV-seronegative. The CDR3 runs from the conserved cysteine through the conserved F or W. A D gene is named only where the DNA matches it firmly. Clone size is given for some rows only: seen once, a few or many times, or a class if the clone is expanded.

NA	TRBV7-6	TRBJ2-3	NA	TGTGCCAGCAGCTTAGGTCAGGGGAGCACAGATACGCAGTATTTT	CASSLGQGSTDTQYF
once	TRBV27	TRBJ2-3	NA	TGTGCCAGCAGTTTTAATACAGATACGCAGTATTTT	CASSFNTDTQYF
NA	TRBV7-2	TRBJ2-3	TRBD1	TGTGCCAGCAGCTTCTCTGGGACAGGATTCTCAGATACGCAGTATTTT	CASSFSGTGFSDTQYF
NA	TRBV30	TRBJ1-4	NA	TGTGCCTGGAATGGCGAAAAACTGTTTTTT	CAWNGEKLFF
NA	TRBV7-2	TRBJ2-7	NA	TGTGCCAGCAGCTTGGGCAGGGATTACGAGCAGTACTTC	CASSLGRDYEQYF
NA	TRBV11-2	TRBJ2-1	TRBD2	TGTGCCAGCAGCTTAGGCGGGGGATCCTACAATGAGCAGTTCTTC	CASSLGGGSYNEQFF
NA	TRBV6-9	TRBJ1-5	NA	TGTGCCAGCACCACGCCCCAGGGGAGTCCTTATAGCAATCAGCCCCAGCATTTT	CASTTPQGSPYSNQPQHF
NA	TRBV5-1	TRBJ2-3	TRBD1	TGCGCCAGCAGCCCCGCACACGGGACAGGGGGCACAGATACGCAGTATTTT	CASSPAHGTGGTDTQYF
NA	TRBV25-1	TRBJ1-1	NA	TGTGCCAGCAGTGCGGGATGGACTGAAGCTTTCTTT	CASSAGWTEAFF
NA	TRBV5-1	TRBJ1-2	TRBD1	TGCGCCAGCAGCTTGAGTTTATTGCGGGACAGGGGGCAGACGGCCACCTTC	CASSLSLLRDRGQTATF
NA	TRBV5-6	TRBJ2-1	TRBD1	TGTGCCAGCAGTCCGGGGACAGGGGTACATGAGCAGTTCTTC	CASSPGTGVHEQFF
NA	TRBV19	TRBJ1-2	TRBD1	TGTGCCAGTAGTATTATGGCAGGGGGCAACTATGGCTACACCTTC	CASSIMAGGNYGYTF
NA	TRBV2	TRBJ2-3	TRBD2	TGTGCCAGCAGTGAACTGGTAGCGGGAGAATTAGATACGCAGTATTTT	CASSELVAGELDTQYF
NA	TRBV28	TRBJ2-3	TRBD2	TGTGCCAGCAGTTTAAGCATCCCGGGGACTAGAGGAGATACGCAGTATTTT	CASSLSIPGTRGDTQYF
once	TRBV19	TRBJ1-5	NA	TGTGCCAGTAACAGGGATAGCAATCAGCCCCAGCATTTT	CASNRDSNQPQHF
NA	TRBV28	TRBJ1-5	TRBD1	TGTGCCAGCAGTTCCCCACAGGGGAAGAATCAGCCCCAGCATTTT	CASSSPQGKNQPQHF
NA	TRBV6-6	TRBJ1-6	NA	TGTGCCAGCAGCCCTCTTCTTAGCTCCTATAATTCACCCCTCCACTTT	CASSPLLSSYNSPLHF
NA	TRBV29-1	TRBJ2-1	TRBD2	TGCAGCGTGATACACCTAGCGGGAGTTAGAAATGAGCAGTTCTTC	CSVIHLAGVRNEQFF
NA	TRBV6-6	TRBJ1-3	NA	TGTGCCAGCAGTTACGAGGGGGTGGGCGGAAACACCATATATTTT	CASSYEGVGGNTIYF
NA	TRBV27	TRBJ1-1	NA	TGTGCCAGCAGTTTTGCGGGGGGCACTGAAGCTTTCTTT	CASSFAGGTEAFF
NA	TRBV2	TRBJ1-1	TRBD1	TGTGCCAGCAGTGGCGGACAGGACATGAACACTGAAGCTTTCTTT	CASSGGQDMNTEAFF
NA	TRBV7-9	TRBJ1-2	NA	TGTGCCAGCAGCTTCCCAGGGTATACGAGAGGCTACACCTTC	CASSFPGYTRGYTF
NA	TRBV5-1	TRBJ2-1	NA	TGCGCCAGCAGCTTGACGGGAGAGACCTACAATGAGCAGTTCTTC	CASSLTGETYNEQFF
NA	TRBV6-4	TRBJ2-1	NA	TGTGCCAGCAGTTACAGCTCCTACAATGAGCAGTTCTTC	CASSYSSYNEQFF
NA	TRBV7-2	TRBJ2-3	NA	TGTGCCAGCACCCTCCCCGGGGGGCGCACAGATACGCAGTATTTT	CASTLPGGRTDTQYF
NA	TRBV28	TRBJ1-5	TRBD1	TGTGCCAGCACCACGGACAGGGAATTACATCAGCCCCAGCATTTT	CASTTDRELHQPQHF
NA	TRBV27	TRBJ1-1	TRBD1	TGTGCCAGCACAGTCGATTACAGGGGGTCCACTGAAGCTTTCTTT	CASTVDYRGSTEAFF
NA	TRBV5-1	TRBJ2-2	NA	TGCGCCAGCAGCTTGAGCTTCCTCACCGGGGAGCTGTTTTTT	CASSLSFLTGELFF
NA	TRBV10-3	TRBJ1-5	NA	TGTGCCATCAGTGTAGCCAGGGATCAGCCCCAGCATTTT	CAISVARDQPQHF
NA	TRBV29-1	TRBJ1-2	NA	TGCAGCGTTGGGGGGGTACCCCCCTATGGCTACACCTTC	CSVGGVPPYGYTF
NA	TRBV2	TRBJ2-1	NA	TGTGCCAGCAGCGACACATCCTCCTACAATGAGCAGTTCTTC	CASSDTSSYNEQFF
NA	TRBV30	TRBJ1-1	TRBD1	TGTGCCTGGAGTCCCCAGGGGCAGGGGGTCCCTGAAGCTTTCTTT	CAWSPQGQGVPEAFF
NA	TRBV10-3	TRBJ2-1	TRBD1	TGTGCCATCAGTGAAGGGGACAGGGGAGGGAATGAGCAGTTCTTC	CAISEGDRGGNEQFF